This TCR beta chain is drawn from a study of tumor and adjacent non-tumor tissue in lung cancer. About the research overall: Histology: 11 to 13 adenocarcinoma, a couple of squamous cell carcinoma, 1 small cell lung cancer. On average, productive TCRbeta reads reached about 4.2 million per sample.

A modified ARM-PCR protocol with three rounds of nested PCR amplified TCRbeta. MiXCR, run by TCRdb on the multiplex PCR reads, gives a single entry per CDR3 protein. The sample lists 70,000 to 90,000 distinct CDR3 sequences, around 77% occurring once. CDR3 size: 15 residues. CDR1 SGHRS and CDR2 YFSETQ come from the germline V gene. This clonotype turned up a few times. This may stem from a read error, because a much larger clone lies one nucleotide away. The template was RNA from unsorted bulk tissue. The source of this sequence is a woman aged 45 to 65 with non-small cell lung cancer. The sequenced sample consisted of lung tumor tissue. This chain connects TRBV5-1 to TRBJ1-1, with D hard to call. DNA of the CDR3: TGCGCCAGCATCTTGAGCGGGTCCCTGAACACTGAAGCTTTCTTT. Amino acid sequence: CASILSGSLNTEAFF.